Listed here are 14 T cell receptor beta chains from one sample, sequenced in a study of T cell responses to AZD1222 COVID-19 vaccine. Measured with immunoSEQ multiplex PCR; TCRdb has only the in-frame clones, and not every one. This table has about 130,000 clones, about 90% appearing once. The source was peripheral blood, collected on day 0 of AZD1222 vaccination. Source of these receptors: an adult in good health.

The chain links TRBV24-1 to TRBJ1-1; 9 bases align to TRBD1. Germline V gives CDR1 KGHDR, CDR2 SFDVKD. V lost 4 bases to trimming and J lost 5 bases; unmatched junction nucleotides: 10. The CDR3 has 16 residues. In DNA form, the CDR3 reads TGTGCCACCAGTGAGAACACAGGGGGCTCAGATACTGAAGCTTTCTTT. Translation: CATSENTGGSDTEAFF.

The count of this clone is one. This sequence joins TRBV11-2 and TRBJ2-1, with 9 bases matching TRBD2. The CDR3 totals 18 residues. The ends lost 4 bases at V and 4 bases at J; junction bases unmatched: 14. Germline lookup yields CDR1 SGHAT and CDR2 FQNNGV. The CDR3: CASSSGPSGTSIYNEQFF. The DNA of the CDR3 is TGTGCCAGCAGCTCGGGCCCGTCGGGGACTAGCATATACAATGAGCAGTTCTTC.

V usage is TRBV11-2 and J usage is TRBJ2-2; D possibly matches TRBD1 or TRBD2 (5 bases each). Germline values: CDR1 SGHAT, CDR2 FQNNGV. The CDR3 sequence is 16 residues long. V was pared by 2 bases and J by 4 bases, with 14 bases between. In DNA, the CDR3 is TGTGCCAGCAGCTTACGGGGCAGCCTCAGCACCGGGGAGCTGTTTTTT. It is translated as CASSLRGSLSTGELFF.

The rearrangement links TRBV6-5 to TRBJ1-5, with unresolved D. V was clipped by 7 bases and J by 2 bases, with 9 bases between them. Germline V lookup: CDR1 MNHEY, CDR2 SVGAGI. The CDR3 extends over 13 amino acids. The CDR3 DNA is TGTGCCAGCAAGGAGGCAGGCAATCAGCCCCAGCATTTT. It encodes CASKEAGNQPQHF.

The genes are TRBV27 and TRBJ1-4; no clear D gene. Trimming took 5 bases from V and 3 from J, leaving 13 bases between them. Germline assignment: CDR1 MNHEY and CDR2 SMNVEV (reference sequence). The CDR3 consists of 15 residues. The CDR3 nucleotides are TGTGCCAGCAGTCCCCCCGGTCTAGCTAATGAAAAACTGTTTTTT. Translating it yields CASSPPGLANEKLFF.

V gene TRBV19 combines with J gene TRBJ2-1; D is possibly TRBD1 (6 bases). The germline V gene has CDR1 LNHDA and CDR2 SQIVND (reference sequence). The V end lost 3 bases, the J end lost 0 bases, and 12 bases lay between the germline ends. CDR3 length: 16 amino acids. CDR3 sequence reads: CASSMREGGSYNEQFF. The CDR3 nucleotides read TGTGCCAGTAGTATGCGCGAAGGGGGCTCCTACAATGAGCAGTTCTTC.

The chain combines TRBV4-2 with TRBJ2-5, with TRBD1 identical over 9 bases. Per the germline V gene, CDR1 is LGHNA and CDR2 is YNFKEQ. The ends lost 3 bases at V and 5 bases at J; junction bases unmatched: 13. This CDR3 is built from 17 residues. Here the CDR3 reads CASSQLVRDREGETQYF. DNA of the CDR3: TGTGCCAGCAGCCAGCTCGTACGGGACAGGGAAGGGGAGACCCAGTACTTC.

The DNA for the CDR3 is TGTGCCAGCAGTTACCAGCGGGAAGAGACCCAGTACTTC. This translates into CASSYQREETQYF. This chain joins TRBV6-6 and TRBJ2-5; tentatively, D is TRBD2 (6 bases). The V gene's germline CDR1 is MNHNY and CDR2 SVGAGI (reference sequence). This CDR3 spans 13 amino acids. V lost 2 bases, J lost 3 bases, and 7 bases lay in between.

The chain joins TRBV7-2 to TRBJ1-4, with unresolved D. CDR1 is SGHTA and CDR2 is FQGNSA in the germline V gene. The CDR3 has 13 amino acids. The V and J ends lost 5 bases and 7 bases respectively, with 11 bases between them. The CDR3 DNA reads as TGTGCCAGCAGCCAGAGAGCGGGTGAAAAACTGTTTTTT. The encoded protein is CASSQRAGEKLFF.

This chain uses TRBV19 with TRBJ1-2; 7 nucleotides match TRBD1. Germline CDR1 is LNHDA and CDR2 is SQIVND (reference sequence). The V and J ends lost 8 bases and 2 bases, in that order; junction bases with no gene match: 14. The CDR3 is 16 amino acids. As DNA, the CDR3 is TGTGCCAGTCAACCAGGGGGGGCCAATCCAAACTATGGCTACACCTTC. Translating it yields CASQPGGANPNYGYTF. The full variable domain, its missing parts supplied by reference TRBV19 and TRBJ1-2, is DGGITQSPKYLFRKEGQNVTLSCEQNLNHDAMYWYRQDPGQGLRLIYYSQIVNDFQKGDIAEGYSVSREKKESFPLTVTSAQKNPTAFYLCASQPGGANPNYGYTFGSGTRLTVV.

The chain recombines TRBV6-5 with TRBJ2-5; maybe TRBD2 (5 bases). The ends were cut back, 4 bases at V and 4 bases at J, with 19 bases in the middle. The CDR3 length is 16 residues. The germline V gene has CDR1 MNHEY and CDR2 SVGAGI. CDR3 amino acids: CASSSYNGLAGETQYF. CDR3 bases: TGTGCCAGCAGTTCATACAATGGACTGGCCGGAGAGACCCAGTACTTC.

This chain connects TRBV6-1 to TRBJ2-3, with TRBD2 as a possible D gene (6 bases). V shed 1 base and J shed 3 bases, with 8 bases lying between them. From germline, CDR1 is MNHNS and CDR2 SASEGT. This CDR3 region has 14 residues. CDR3 sequence: CASSEVGGTDTQYF. The CDR3 DNA reads as TGTGCCAGCAGTGAAGTCGGGGGAACAGATACGCAGTATTTT.

This chain links TRBV3-1 (or the pseudogene TRBV3-2) with TRBJ2-2; 9 bases line up with TRBD2. The junction had 7 bases not matched to a gene; V was cut back by 4 bases and J by 1 base. Looked up from germline, CDR1 is LGHDT and CDR2 is YNNKEL (reference sequence). This CDR3 comprises 17 residues. The CDR3 nucleotides read TGTGCCAGCAGCCCTTACCGAGCGGGAGGGAACACCGGGGAGCTGTTTTTT. Protein product: CASSPYRAGGNTGELFF.

The J gene is TRBJ1-5, the V gene TRBV18; tentatively, D is TRBD1 (6 bases). Trimming cost V 4 bases and J 2 bases, with 12 bases left between them. From germline, CDR1 is KGHSH and CDR2 LQKENI. This CDR3 has 15 residues. CDR3 coding DNA: TGTGCCAGCTCACTCCAGGGGAGAGGCAATCAGCCCCAGCATTTT. It yields the protein CASSLQGRGNQPQHF.